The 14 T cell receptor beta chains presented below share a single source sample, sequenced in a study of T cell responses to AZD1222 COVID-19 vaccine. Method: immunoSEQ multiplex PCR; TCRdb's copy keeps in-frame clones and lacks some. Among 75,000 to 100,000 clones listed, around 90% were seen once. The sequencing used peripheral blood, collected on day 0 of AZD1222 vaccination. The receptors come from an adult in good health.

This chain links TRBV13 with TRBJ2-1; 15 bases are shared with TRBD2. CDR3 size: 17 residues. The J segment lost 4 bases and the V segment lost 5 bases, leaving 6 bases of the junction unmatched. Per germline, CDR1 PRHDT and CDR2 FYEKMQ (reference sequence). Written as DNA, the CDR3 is TGTGCCAGCAGCCTGCGGACTAGCGGGAGGGTATACAATGAGCAGTTCTTC. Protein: CASSLRTSGRVYNEQFF.

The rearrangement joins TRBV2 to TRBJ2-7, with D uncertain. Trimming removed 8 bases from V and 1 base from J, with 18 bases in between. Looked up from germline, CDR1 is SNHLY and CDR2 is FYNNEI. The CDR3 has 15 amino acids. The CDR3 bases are TGTGCCAGCTTCAGCCATCTAGAGATGTCCTACGAGCAGTACTTC. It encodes CASFSHLEMSYEQYF.

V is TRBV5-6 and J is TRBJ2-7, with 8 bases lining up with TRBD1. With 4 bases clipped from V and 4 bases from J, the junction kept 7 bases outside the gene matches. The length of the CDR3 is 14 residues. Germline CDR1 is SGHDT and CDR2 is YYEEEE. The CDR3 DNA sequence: TGTGCCAGCAGCCCTTGGACAGGGAAGTACGAGCAGTACTTC. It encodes CASSPWTGKYEQYF.

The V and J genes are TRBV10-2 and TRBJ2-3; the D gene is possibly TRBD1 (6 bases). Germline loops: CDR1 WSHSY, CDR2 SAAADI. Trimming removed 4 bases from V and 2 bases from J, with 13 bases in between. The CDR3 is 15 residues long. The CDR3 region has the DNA TGCGCCAGCAGTGCGACAGGTACTTCCACAGATACGCAGTATTTT. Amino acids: CASSATGTSTDTQYF.

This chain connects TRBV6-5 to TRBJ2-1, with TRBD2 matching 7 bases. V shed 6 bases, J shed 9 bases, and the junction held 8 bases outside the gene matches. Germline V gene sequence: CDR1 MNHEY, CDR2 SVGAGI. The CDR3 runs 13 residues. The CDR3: CASSGRYPGEQFF. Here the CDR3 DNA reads TGTGCCAGCAGCGGGAGGTACCCCGGTGAGCAGTTCTTC.

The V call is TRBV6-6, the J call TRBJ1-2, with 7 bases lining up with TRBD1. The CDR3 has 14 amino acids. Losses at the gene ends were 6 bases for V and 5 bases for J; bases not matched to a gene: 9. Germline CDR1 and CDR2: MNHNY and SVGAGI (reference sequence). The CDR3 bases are TGTGCCAGCAGCAGCGACAGGGCGGCGTATGGCTACACCTTC. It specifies CASSSDRAAYGYTF.

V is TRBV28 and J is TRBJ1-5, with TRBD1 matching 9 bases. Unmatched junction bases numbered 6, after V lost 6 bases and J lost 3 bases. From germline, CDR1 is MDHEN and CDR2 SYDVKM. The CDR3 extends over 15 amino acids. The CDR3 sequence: CASSLQGAPNQPQHF. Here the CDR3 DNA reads TGTGCCAGCAGCCTACAGGGGGCCCCCAATCAGCCCCAGCATTTT.

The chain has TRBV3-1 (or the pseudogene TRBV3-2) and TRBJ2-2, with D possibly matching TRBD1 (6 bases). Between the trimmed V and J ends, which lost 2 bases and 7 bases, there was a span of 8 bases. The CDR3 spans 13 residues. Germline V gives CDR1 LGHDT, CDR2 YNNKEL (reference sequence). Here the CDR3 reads CASSQLDSGELFF. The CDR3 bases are TGTGCCAGCAGCCAATTGGACAGCGGGGAGCTGTTTTTT.

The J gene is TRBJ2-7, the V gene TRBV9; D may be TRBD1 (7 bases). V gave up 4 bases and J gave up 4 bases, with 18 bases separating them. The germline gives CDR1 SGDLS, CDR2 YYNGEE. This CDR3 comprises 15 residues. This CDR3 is CASSLGGDSFYEQYF. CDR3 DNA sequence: TGTGCCAGCAGCTTAGGCGGGGACAGTTTTTACGAGCAGTACTTC.

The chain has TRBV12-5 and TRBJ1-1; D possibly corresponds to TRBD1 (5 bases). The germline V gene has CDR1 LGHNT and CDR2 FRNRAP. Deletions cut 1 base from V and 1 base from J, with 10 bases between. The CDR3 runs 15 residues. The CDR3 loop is CASGLALGGNTEAFF. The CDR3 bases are TGTGCTAGTGGTTTGGCCCTTGGGGGGAACACTGAAGCTTTCTTT. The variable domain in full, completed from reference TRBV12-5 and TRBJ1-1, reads DARVTQTPRHKVTEMGQEVTMRCQPILGHNTVFWYRQTMMQGLELLAYFRNRAPLDDSGMPKDRFSAEMPDATLATLKIQPSEPRDSAVYFCASGLALGGNTEAFFGQGTRLTVV.

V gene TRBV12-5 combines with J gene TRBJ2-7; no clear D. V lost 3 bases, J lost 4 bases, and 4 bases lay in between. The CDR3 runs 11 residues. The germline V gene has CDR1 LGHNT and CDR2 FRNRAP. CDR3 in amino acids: CASGFGYEQYF. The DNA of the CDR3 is TGTGCTAGTGGTTTTGGTTACGAGCAGTACTTC.

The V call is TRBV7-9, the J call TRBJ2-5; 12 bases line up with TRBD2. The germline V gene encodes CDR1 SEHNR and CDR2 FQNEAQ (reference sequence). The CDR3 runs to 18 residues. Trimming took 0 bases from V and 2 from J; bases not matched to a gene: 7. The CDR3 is CASSLAGLAGIRQETQYF. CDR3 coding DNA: TGTGCCAGCAGCTTAGCCGGACTAGCGGGAATTAGGCAAGAGACCCAGTACTTC.

CDR3 amino acids: CASRLRDGRWNTEAFF. Written as DNA, the CDR3 is TGTGCCAGCAGACTACGGGACGGGAGGTGGAACACTGAAGCTTTCTTT. The gene calls are TRBV28 and TRBJ1-1, with D perhaps matching TRBD1 (5 bases). The length of the CDR3 is 16 residues. The germline V and J ends were trimmed by 6 bases and 1 base, with 18 bases remaining between them. Germline-derived CDR1 and CDR2 are MDHEN and SYDVKM.

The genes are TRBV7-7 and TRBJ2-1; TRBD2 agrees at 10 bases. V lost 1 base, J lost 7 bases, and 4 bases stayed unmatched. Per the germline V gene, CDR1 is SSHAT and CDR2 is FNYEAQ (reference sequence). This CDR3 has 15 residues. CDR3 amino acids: CASSLEAGGSNEQFF. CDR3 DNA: TGTGCCAGCAGCTTAGAAGCGGGAGGGAGTAATGAGCAGTTCTTC.